The rows below give T cell receptor beta chains drawn from one sample of a study of CD8+CD57+ T cells in acquired aplastic anemia. Each CDR3 protein is one row after TCRdb ran MiXCR on the reads. The repertoire has 160,000 or so distinct CDR3 sequences, less than 60% of them found once; the top ten carry around 3.2%. Source material: sorted CD4+, CD8+, or CD8+CD57+ T cells (not recorded which) from PBMCs. The receptor set was obtained from a human donor with aplastic anemia. The CDR3 runs from the conserved cysteine through the conserved F or W. A D gene is named only where the DNA matches it firmly. Clone size is not always given. Where it is, it says once, few, many or a class for expanded clones.

J | size | V | D | DNA | CDR3
TRBJ2-1 | many | TRBV20-1 | TRBD1 | TGCAGTGCTAGTGATCCCGGGACAGGGGCCTACAATGAGCAGTTCTTC | CSASDPGTGAYNEQFF
TRBJ1-3 | many | TRBV9 | TRBD1 | TGTGCCAGCAGCGGGACACAGGGGCGAAACACCATATATTTT | CASSGTQGRNTIYF
TRBJ1-2 | once | TRBV24-1 | TRBD1 | TGTGCCACCAGTGATCGGACAGGCGAATATGGCTACACCTTC | CATSDRTGEYGYTF
TRBJ2-7 | many | TRBV6-5 | TRBD1 | TGTGCCAGCAGTTTAGGACAGGGAACCTACGAGCAGTACTTC | CASSLGQGTYEQYF
TRBJ1-5 | NA | TRBV2 | NA | TGTGCCAGCAGTGTGTCATTTCAACAGCCCCAGCATTTT | CASSVSFQQPQHF
TRBJ1-2 | NA | TRBV15 | NA | TGTGCCACCAGCAGCTCAGGGCCCGGCAACTATGGCTACACCTTC | CATSSSGPGNYGYTF
TRBJ1-1 | NA | TRBV30 | NA | TGTGCCTGGAGTGTCAAGCGTGGGTCTTTCTTT | CAWSVKRGSFF
TRBJ1-5 | NA | TRBV15 | NA | TGTACCACCAGCAGTACAAAAAGGAGCAATCAGCCCCAGCATTTT | CTTSSTKRSNQPQHF
TRBJ2-1 | many | TRBV6-4 | NA | TGTGCCAGCAGTGACTTTAGTGGTGAGCAGTTCTTC | CASSDFSGEQFF
TRBJ1-2 | many | TRBV2 | NA | TGTGCCAGTAACACTGCGGGGGGGGCTGGTGGCTACACCTTC | CASNTAGGAGGYTF
TRBJ1-5 | many | TRBV20-1 | NA | TGCAGTGCTAGAGCCTACCCGGCCGGGACGTATCAGCCCCAGCATTTT | CSARAYPAGTYQPQHF
TRBJ1-1 | NA | TRBV6-1 | TRBD1 | TGTGCCAGCAGACTGGACAGGAAGATGAACACTGAAGCTTTCTTT | CASRLDRKMNTEAFF
TRBJ1-6 | once | TRBV7-8 | TRBD1 | TGTGCCAGCAGCTTAAGACAGGGGGATTCACCCCTCCACTTT | CASSLRQGDSPLHF
TRBJ2-3 | many | TRBV12-3/TRBV12-4 | NA | TGTGCCAGCAGCCCCGGATCACACACAGATACGCAGTATTTT | CASSPGSHTDTQYF
TRBJ1-3 | NA | TRBV25-1 | NA | TGTGCCAGCAGTGAGGGGTACGGGGGGATGAGTGGAAACACCATATATTTT | CASSEGYGGMSGNTIYF
TRBJ1-3 | NA | TRBV4-3 | TRBD1 | TGCGCCAGCAGCCCGTTGACAGGGACGGCGTCTGGAAACACCATATATTTT | CASSPLTGTASGNTIYF
TRBJ1-2 | many | TRBV6-1 | NA | TGTGCCAGCAGGATGGACAGCCTCCGGGGTGGCTACACCTTC | CASRMDSLRGGYTF
TRBJ2-2 | many | TRBV7-2 | NA | TGTGCCACGCTCCGGGCCGGGGAGCTGTTTTTT | CATLRAGELFF
TRBJ1-2 | NA | TRBV4-3 | NA | TGCGCCAGCAGCCAATCTTTCCTGGATCCCTATAACTATGGCTACACCTTC | CASSQSFLDPYNYGYTF
TRBJ2-2 | many | TRBV5-4 | NA | TGTGCCAGCAACTTCGGTGGGGGGGAGCTGTTTTTT | CASNFGGGELFF
TRBJ2-7 | many | TRBV5-1 | NA | TGCGCCAGCAGCTCGGGCTTAAGGGGCTCCTACGAGCAGTACTTC | CASSSGLRGSYEQYF
TRBJ1-5 | NA | TRBV7-2 | TRBD1 | TGTGCCAGCGTTCAGGGGGGCAATCAGCCCCAGCATTTT | CASVQGGNQPQHF
TRBJ1-1 | many | TRBV4-2 | NA | TGTGCCAGCAGCCAAGAAAAGGGCGGACTTGAAGCTTTCTTT | CASSQEKGGLEAFF
TRBJ1-2 | many | TRBV5-1 | NA | TGCGCCAGCAGCATCTCTACAGGGTACCCCGGAGGGGGCTACACCTTC | CASSISTGYPGGGYTF
TRBJ1-1 | NA | TRBV18 | NA | TGTGCCAGCTCACCAATTGGTAATTGGGCCACTGAAGCTTTCTTT | CASSPIGNWATEAFF
TRBJ1-2 | NA | TRBV2 | NA | TGTGCCAGCAGTGAACTTTTGACAGGATATGGCCACACCTTC | CASSELLTGYGHTF
TRBJ1-6 | NA | TRBV19 | NA | TGTGCCAGTAGTGGGCCTGGTTCACCCCTCCACTTT | CASSGPGSPLHF
TRBJ1-1 | NA | TRBV11-3 | NA | TGTGCCAGCAGCTCCACGGAACGTCGGATGAACACTGAAGCTTTCTTT | CASSSTERRMNTEAFF